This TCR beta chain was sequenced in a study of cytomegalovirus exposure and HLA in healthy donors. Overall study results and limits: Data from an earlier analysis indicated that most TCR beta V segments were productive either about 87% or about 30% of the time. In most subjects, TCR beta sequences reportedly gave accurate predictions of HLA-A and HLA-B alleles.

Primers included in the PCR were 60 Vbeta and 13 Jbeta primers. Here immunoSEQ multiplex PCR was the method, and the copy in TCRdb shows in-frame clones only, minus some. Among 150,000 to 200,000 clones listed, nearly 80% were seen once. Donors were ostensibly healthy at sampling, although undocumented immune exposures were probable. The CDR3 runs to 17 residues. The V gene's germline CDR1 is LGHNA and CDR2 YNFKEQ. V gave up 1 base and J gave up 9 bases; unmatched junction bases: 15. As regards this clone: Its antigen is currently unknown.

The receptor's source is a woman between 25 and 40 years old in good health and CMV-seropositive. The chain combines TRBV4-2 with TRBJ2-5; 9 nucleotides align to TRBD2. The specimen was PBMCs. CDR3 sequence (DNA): TGTGCCAGCAGCCAAGTATCGGCGGGGGGGGCCCAACGAGCCCAGTACTTC. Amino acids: CASSQVSAGGAQRAQYF.